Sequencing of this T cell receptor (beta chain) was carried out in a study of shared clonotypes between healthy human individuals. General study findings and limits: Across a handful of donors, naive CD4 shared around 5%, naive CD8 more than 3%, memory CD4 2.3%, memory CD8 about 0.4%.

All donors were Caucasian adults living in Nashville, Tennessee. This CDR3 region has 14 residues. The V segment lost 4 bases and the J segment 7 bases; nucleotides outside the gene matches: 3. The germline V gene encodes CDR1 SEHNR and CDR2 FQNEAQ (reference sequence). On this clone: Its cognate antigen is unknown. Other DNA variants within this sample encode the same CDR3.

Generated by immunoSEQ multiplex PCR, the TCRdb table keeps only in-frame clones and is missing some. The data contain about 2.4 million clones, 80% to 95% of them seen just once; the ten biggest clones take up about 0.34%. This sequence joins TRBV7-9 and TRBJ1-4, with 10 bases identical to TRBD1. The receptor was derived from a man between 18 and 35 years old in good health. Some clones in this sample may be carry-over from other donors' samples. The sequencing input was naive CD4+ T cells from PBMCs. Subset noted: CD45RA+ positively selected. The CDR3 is CASSWGQGIEKLFF. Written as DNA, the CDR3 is TGTGCCAGCAGCTGGGGACAGGGGATTGAAAAACTGTTTTTT.